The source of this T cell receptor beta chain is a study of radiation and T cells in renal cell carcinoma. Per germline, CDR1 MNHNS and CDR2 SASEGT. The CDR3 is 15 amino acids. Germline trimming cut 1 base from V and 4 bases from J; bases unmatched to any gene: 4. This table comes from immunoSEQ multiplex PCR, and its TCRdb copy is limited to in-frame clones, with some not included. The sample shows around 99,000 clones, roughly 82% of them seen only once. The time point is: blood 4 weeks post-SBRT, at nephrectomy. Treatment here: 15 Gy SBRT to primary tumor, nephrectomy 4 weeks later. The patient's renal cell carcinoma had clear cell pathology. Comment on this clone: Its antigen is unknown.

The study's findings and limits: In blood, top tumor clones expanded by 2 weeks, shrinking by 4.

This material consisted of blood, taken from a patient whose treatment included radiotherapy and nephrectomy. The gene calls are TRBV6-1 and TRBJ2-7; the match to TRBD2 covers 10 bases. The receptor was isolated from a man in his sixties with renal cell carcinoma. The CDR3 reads CASSEGLAGLYEQYF. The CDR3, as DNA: TGTGCCAGCAGTGAAGGACTAGCGGGCCTTTACGAGCAGTACTTC.